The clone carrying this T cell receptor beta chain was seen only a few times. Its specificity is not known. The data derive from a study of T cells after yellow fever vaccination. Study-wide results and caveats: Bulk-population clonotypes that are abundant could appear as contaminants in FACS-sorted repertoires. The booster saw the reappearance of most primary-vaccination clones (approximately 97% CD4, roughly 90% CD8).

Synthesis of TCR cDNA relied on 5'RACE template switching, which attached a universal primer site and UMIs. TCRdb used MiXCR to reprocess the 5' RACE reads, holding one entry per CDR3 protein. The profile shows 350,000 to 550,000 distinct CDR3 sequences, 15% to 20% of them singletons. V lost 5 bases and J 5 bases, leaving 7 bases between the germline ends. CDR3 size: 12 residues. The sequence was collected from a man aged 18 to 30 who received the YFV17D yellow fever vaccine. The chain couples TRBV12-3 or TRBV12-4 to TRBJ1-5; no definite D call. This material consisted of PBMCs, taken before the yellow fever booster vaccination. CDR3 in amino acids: CASSLNDQPQHF. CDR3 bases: TGTGCCAGCAGTCTAAACGATCAGCCCCAGCATTTT.